The 5 T cell receptor beta chains below all came from one sample that was sequenced in a study of T cells in localized non-small cell lung cancer. Generated by immunoSEQ multiplex PCR, the TCRdb table keeps only in-frame clones and is missing some. The sample lists tens of thousands of clones; more than 75% were seen once. The sequences come from peripheral blood, collected before any cancer treatment. These receptors were collected from a female donor aged 60 or older with stage I lung adenocarcinoma.

The V gene is TRBV4-2, the J gene TRBJ2-2; no firm D call. The germline V gene has CDR1 LGHNA and CDR2 YNFKEQ. Trimming pared 5 bases from V and 3 bases from J, leaving 10 bases between. There are 14 residues in the CDR3. The CDR3 DNA sequence: TGTGCCAGCAGCTCCGACCTACACACCGGGGAGCTGTTTTTT. Amino acids: CASSSDLHTGELFF.

The CDR3 here is CASSLAGTGRTEAFF. The DNA of the CDR3 is TGCGCCAGCAGCCTTGCCGGGACAGGGAGGACTGAAGCTTTCTTT. This rearrangement joins TRBV5-1 to TRBJ1-1; 9 nucleotides align to TRBD1. Germline values: CDR1 SGHRS, CDR2 YFSETQ. The length of the CDR3 is 15 residues. With 4 bases clipped from V and 5 bases from J, the junction kept 9 bases outside the gene matches.

This clone occurred a few times. The V and J genes are TRBV7-9 and TRBJ2-5; possible D gene TRBD1, 6 bases. The germline gives CDR1 SEHNR, CDR2 FQNEAQ (reference sequence). Between the trimmed V and J ends, which lost 4 bases and 1 base, there was a span of 7 bases. This CDR3 is 13 amino acids long. The CDR3 region is CASSWGPQETQYF. CDR3 sequence (DNA): TGTGCCAGCAGCTGGGGGCCCCAAGAGACCCAGTACTTC.

V gene TRBV28 combines with J gene TRBJ1-2, with D hard to call. Germline V gene sequence: CDR1 MDHEN, CDR2 SYDVKM. Trimming left V 2 bases short and J 6 bases short, with 19 bases between. This CDR3 spans 16 amino acids. CDR3 in amino acids: CASSLITRGGKDGYTF. The CDR3 bases are TGTGCCAGCAGTTTAATAACCCGGGGAGGGAAGGATGGCTACACCTTC.

The V and J genes are TRBV7-9 and TRBJ1-2; 7 positions match TRBD1. V lost 5 bases and J lost 7; bases outside the gene matches: 10. Germline V gene data show CDR1 as SEHNR and CDR2 as FQNEAQ (reference sequence). This CDR3 region has 14 residues. This CDR3 reads CASSPDDRAAGYTF. The CDR3 DNA reads as TGTGCCAGCAGCCCGGACGACAGGGCGGCTGGCTACACCTTC.